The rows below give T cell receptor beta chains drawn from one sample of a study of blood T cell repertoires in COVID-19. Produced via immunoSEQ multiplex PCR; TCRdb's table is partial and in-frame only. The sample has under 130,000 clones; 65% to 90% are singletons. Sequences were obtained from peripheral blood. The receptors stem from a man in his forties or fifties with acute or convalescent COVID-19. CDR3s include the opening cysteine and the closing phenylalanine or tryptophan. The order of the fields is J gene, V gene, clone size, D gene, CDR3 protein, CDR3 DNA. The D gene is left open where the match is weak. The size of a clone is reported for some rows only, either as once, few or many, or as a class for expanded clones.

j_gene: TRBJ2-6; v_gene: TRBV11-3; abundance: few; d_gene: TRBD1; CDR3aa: CASSFDRAGANVLTF; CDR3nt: TGTGCCAGCAGCTTCGACAGGGCTGGGGCCAACGTCCTGACTTTC
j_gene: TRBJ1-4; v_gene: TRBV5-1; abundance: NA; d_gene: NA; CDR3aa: CASSLSGSRNEKLFF; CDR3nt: TGCGCCAGCAGCTTAAGTGGTAGCAGAAATGAAAAACTGTTTTTT
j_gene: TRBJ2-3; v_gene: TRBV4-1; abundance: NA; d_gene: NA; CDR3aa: CASSPAPAGTQYF; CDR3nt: TGCGCCAGCAGCCCCGCCCCCGCCGGTACGCAGTATTTT
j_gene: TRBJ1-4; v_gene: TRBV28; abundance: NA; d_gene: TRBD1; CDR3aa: CASRRGQKNEKLFF; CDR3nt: TGTGCCAGCAGGCGGGGACAGAAGAATGAAAAACTGTTTTTT
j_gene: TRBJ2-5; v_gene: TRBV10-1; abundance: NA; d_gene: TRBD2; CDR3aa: CASGSGGTGTQYF; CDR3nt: TGCGCCAGCGGTAGCGGGGGGACCGGGACCCAGTACTTC
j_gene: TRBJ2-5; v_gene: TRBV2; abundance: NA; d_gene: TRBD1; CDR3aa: CASSPRPDRQETQYF; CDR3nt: TGTGCCAGCAGCCCCCGACCGGACAGGCAAGAGACCCAGTACTTC
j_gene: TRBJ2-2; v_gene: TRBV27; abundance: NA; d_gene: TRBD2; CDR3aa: CASSNSPGGGGELFF; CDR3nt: TGTGCCAGCAGCAATTCTCCGGGGGGAGGCGGGGAGCTGTTTTTT
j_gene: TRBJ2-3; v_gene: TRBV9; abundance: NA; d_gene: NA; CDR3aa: CASSEGLQVDPDTQYF; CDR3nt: TGTGCCAGCAGCGAAGGACTCCAGGTCGACCCAGATACGCAGTATTTT
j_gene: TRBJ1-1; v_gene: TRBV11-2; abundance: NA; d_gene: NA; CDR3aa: CASSLVKGRAEAFF; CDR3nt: TGTGCCAGCAGCTTAGTCAAGGGGCGCGCTGAAGCTTTCTTT
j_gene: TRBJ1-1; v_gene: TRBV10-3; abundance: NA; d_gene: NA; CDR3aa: CAIRPTTGNTEAFF; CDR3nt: TGTGCCATCAGGCCCACGACGGGGAACACTGAAGCTTTCTTT